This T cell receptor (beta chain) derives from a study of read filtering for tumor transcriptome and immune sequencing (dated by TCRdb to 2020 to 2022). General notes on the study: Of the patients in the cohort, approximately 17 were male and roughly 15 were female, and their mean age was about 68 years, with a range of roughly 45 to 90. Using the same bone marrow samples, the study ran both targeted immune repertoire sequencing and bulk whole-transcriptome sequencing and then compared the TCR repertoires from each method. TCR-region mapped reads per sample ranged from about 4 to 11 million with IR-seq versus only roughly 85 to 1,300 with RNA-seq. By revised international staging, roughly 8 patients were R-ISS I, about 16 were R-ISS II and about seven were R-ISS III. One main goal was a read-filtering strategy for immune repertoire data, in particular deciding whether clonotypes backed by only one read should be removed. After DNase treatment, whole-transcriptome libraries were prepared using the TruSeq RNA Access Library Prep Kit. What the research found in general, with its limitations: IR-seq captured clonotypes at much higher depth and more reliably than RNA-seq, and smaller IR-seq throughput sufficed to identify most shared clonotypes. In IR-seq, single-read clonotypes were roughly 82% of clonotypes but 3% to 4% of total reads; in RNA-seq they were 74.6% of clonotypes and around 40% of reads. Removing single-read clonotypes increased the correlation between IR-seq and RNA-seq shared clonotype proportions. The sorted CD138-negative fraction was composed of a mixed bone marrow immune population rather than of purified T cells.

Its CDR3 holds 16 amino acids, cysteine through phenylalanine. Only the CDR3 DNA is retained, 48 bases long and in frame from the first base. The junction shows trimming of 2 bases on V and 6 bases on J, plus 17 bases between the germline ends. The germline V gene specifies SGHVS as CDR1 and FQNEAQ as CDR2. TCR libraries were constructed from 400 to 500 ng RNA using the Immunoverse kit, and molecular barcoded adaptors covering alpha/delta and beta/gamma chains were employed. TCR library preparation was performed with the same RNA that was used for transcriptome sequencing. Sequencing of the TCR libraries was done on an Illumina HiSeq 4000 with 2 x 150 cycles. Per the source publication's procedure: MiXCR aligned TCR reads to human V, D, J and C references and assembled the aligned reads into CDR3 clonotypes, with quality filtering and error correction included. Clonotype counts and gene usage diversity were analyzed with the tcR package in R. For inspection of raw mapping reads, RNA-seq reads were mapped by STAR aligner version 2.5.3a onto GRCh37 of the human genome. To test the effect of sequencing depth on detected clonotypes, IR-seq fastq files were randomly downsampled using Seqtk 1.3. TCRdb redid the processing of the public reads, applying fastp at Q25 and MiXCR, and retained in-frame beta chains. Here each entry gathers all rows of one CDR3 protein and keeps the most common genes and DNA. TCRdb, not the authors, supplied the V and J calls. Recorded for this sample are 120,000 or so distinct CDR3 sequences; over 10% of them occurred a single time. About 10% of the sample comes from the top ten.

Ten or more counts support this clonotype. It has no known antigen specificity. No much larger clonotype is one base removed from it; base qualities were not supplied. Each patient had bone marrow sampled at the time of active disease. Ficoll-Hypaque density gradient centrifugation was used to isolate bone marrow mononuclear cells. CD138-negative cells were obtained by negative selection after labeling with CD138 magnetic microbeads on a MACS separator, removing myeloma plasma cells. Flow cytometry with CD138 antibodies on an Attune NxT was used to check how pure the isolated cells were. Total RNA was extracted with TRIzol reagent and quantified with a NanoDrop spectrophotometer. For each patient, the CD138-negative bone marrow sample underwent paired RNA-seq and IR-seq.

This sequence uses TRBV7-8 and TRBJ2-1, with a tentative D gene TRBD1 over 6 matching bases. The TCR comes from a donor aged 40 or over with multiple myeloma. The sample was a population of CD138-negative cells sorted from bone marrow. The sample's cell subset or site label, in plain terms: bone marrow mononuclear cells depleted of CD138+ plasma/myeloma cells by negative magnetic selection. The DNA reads TGTGCCAGCAGCTTATTTTCACAGGGTGCCTCCAATGAGCAGTTCTTC. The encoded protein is CASSLFSQGASNEQFF. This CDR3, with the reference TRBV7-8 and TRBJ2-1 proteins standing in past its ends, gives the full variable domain GAGVSQSPRYKVAKRGQDVALRCDPISGHVSLFWYQQALGQGPEFLTYFQNEAQLDKSGLPSDRFFAERPEGSVSTLKIQRTQQEDSAVYLCASSLFSQGASNEQFFGPGTRLTVL.